This T cell receptor beta chain was observed in a study of blood T cell repertoires in COVID-19. Trimming stripped 0 bases from V and 3 bases from J, with 19 bases between. The CDR3 runs to 17 residues. Germline CDR1 SGHRS, CDR2 YFSETQ. Measured with immunoSEQ multiplex PCR; TCRdb has only the in-frame clones, and not every one. This table has about 50,000 clones, about 80% appearing once. The clonotype originates from a man over 45 with active or convalescent COVID-19. The rearrangement joins TRBV5-1 to TRBJ2-7, with D hard to call. Sequencing was performed on peripheral blood. CDR3 sequence (DNA): TGCGCCAGCAGCTTGGCGGTCCCCGGAGAAATTAGCTACGAGCAGTACTTC. It codes for CASSLAVPGEISYEQYF.